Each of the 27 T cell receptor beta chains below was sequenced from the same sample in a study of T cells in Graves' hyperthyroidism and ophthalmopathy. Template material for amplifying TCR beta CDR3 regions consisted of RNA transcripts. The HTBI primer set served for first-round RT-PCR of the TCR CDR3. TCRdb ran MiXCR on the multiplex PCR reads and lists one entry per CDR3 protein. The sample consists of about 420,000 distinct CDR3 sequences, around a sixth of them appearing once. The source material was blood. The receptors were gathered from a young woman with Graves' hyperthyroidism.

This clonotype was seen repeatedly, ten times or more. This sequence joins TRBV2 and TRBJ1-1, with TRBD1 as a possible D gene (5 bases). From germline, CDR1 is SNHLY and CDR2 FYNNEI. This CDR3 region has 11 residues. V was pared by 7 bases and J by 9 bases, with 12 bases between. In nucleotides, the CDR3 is TGTGCCAGCACCGGGGGTTTGCAAGCTTTCTTT. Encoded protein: CASTGGLQAFF.

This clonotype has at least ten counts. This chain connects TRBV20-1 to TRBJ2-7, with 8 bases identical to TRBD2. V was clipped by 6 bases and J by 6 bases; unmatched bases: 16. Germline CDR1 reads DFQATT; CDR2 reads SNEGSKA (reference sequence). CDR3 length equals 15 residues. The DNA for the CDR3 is TGCAGTGCCTACTTAGGCGAGCGGGAGTTTTCCGAGCAGTACTTC. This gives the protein CSAYLGEREFSEQYF.

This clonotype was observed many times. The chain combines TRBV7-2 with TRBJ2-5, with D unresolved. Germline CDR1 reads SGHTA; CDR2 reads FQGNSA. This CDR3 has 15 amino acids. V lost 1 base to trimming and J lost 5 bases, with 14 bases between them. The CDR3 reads CASSLVGRPRETQYF. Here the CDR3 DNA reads TGTGCCAGCAGCTTAGTTGGCAGGCCTAGGGAGACCCAGTACTTC.

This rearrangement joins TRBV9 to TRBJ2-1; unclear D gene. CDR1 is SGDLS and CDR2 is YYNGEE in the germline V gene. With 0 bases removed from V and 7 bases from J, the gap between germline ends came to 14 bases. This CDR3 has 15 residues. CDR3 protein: CASSVVPRLANEQFF. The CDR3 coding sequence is TGTGCCAGCAGCGTAGTCCCTAGACTGGCTAATGAGCAGTTCTTC.

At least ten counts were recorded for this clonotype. The DNA for the CDR3 is TGTGCCAGCAGCCCCTATGGGTCCGGGTTAGCCTACCTGAACACTGAAGCTTTCTTT. Protein product: CASSPYGSGLAYLNTEAFF. The chain recombines TRBV7-9 with TRBJ1-1; no clear D gene. The CDR3 has 19 amino acids. Germline CDR1 and CDR2: SEHNR and FQNEAQ (reference sequence). Trimming left V 5 bases short and J 0 bases short, with 25 bases between.

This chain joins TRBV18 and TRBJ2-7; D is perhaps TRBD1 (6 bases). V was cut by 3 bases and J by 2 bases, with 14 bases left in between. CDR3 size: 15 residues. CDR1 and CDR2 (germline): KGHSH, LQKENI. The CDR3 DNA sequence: TGTGCCAGCTCACCGATAAGGACAGCCACCTACGAGCAGTACTTC. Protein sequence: CASSPIRTATYEQYF.

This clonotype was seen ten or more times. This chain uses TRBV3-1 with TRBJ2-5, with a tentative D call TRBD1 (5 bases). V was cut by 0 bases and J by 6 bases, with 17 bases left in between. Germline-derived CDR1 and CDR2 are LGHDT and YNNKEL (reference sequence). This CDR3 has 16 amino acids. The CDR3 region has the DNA TGTGCCAGCAGCCAAGACCGGCAGGGTAAGGTGCAGACCCAGTACTTC. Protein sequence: CASSQDRQGKVQTQYF.

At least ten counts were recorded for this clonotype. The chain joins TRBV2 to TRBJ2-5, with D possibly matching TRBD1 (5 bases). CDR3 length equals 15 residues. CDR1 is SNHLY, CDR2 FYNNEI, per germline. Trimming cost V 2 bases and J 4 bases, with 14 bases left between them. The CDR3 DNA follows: TGTGCCAGCAGTGAATTGCGGCAAAGGGGAGAGACCCAGTACTTC. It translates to CASSELRQRGETQYF.

The CDR3 sequence: CATSSPGLAGGPGGELFF. DNA for the CDR3: TGTGCCACCAGCAGTCCCGGACTAGCGGGAGGGCCCGGCGGGGAGCTGTTTTTT. This chain connects TRBV15 to TRBJ2-2; 15 positions agree with TRBD2. The CDR3 sequence is 18 residues long. Germline CDR1 is LNHNV and CDR2 is YYDKDF (reference sequence). J lost 7 bases, V lost 3 bases, and 9 bases had no gene match.

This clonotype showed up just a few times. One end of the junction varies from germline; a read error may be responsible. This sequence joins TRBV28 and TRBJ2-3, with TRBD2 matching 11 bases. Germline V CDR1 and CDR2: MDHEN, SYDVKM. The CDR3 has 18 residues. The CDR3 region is CASSVWATSGSHGDTQYF. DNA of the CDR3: TGTGCCAGCAGTGTATGGGCTACTAGCGGGAGCCATGGGGATACGCAGTATTTT.

Here the CDR3 reads CSALSLTSGVRNEQFF. CDR3 DNA: TGCAGTGCTCTCAGCCTTACTAGCGGGGTTAGGAATGAGCAGTTCTTC. The V gene is TRBV20-1, the J gene TRBJ2-1; 10 bases fit TRBD2. The CDR3 spans 16 residues. Germline-derived CDR1 and CDR2 are DFQATT and SNEGSKA (reference sequence). V lost 5 bases and J lost 7; bases outside the gene matches: 14.

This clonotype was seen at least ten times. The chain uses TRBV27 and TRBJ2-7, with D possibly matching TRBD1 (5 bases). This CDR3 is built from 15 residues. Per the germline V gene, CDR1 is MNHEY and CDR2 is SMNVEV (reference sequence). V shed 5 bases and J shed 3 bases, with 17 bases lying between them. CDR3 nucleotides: TGTGCCAGCAGTCTCCAATCGGGTGGACACTACGAGCAGTACTTC. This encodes CASSLQSGGHYEQYF.

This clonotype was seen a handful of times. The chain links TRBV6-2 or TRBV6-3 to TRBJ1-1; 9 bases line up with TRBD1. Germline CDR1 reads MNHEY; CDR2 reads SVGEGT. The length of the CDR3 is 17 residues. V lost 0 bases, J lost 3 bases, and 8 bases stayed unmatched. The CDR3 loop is CASSYSRGRDRDTEAFF. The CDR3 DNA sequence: TGTGCCAGCAGTTACTCGAGAGGCCGGGACAGGGACACTGAAGCTTTCTTT.

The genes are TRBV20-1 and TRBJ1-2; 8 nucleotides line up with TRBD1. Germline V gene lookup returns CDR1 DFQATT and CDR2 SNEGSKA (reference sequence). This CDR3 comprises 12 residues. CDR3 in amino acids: CRTPDRVLGYTF. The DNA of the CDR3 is TGCAGAACCCCGGACAGGGTATTGGGCTACACCTTC.

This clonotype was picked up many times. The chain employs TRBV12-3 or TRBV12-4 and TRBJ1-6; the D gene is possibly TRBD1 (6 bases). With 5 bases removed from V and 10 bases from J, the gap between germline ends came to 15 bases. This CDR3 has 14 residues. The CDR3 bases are TGTGCCAGCAGTCCGGGACAACAGCGATCACCCCTCCACTTT. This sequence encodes CASSPGQQRSPLHF.

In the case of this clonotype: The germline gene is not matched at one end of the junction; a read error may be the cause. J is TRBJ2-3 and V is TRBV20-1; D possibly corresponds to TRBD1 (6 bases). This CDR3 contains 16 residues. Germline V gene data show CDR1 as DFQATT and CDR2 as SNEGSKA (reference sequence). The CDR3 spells CSARDYLRGKTDAQYF. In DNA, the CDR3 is TGCAGTGCTAGAGATTACCTTAGGGGGAAAACAGATGCGCAGTATTTT.

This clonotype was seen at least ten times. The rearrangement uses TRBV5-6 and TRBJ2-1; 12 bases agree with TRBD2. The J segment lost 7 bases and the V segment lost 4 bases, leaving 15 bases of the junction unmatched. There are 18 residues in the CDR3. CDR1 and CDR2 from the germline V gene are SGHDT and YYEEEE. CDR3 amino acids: CASSRLAGDGGVRNEQFF. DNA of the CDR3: TGTGCCAGCAGCAGACTAGCGGGAGACGGCGGGGTGAGGAATGAGCAGTTCTTC.

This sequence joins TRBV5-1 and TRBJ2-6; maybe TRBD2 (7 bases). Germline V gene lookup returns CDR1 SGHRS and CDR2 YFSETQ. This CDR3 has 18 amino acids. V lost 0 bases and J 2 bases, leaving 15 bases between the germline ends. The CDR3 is CASSLDGGTSAGANVLTF. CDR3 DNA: TGCGCCAGCAGCTTGGACGGGGGGACAAGCGCTGGGGCCAACGTCCTGACTTTC.

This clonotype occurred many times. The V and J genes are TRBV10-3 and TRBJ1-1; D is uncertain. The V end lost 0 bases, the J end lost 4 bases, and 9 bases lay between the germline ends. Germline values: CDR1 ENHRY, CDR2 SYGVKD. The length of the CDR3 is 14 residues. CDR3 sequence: CAISESEGTTEAFF. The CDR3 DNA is TGTGCCATCAGTGAGTCGGAGGGCACCACTGAAGCTTTCTTT.

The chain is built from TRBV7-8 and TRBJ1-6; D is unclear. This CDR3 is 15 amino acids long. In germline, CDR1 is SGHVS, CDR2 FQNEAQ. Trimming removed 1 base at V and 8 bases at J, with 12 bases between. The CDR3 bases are TGTGCCAGCAGCTTAGATGTCCGCGAGTATTCACCCCTCCACTTT. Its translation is CASSLDVREYSPLHF.

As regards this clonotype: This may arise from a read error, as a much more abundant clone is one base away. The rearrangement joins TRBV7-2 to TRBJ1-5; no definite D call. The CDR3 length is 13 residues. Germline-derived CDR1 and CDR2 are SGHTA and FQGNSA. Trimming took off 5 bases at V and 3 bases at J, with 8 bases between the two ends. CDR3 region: CASSPWNNQPQHF. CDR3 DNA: TGTGCCAGCAGCCCGTGGAACAATCAGCCCCAGCATTTT.

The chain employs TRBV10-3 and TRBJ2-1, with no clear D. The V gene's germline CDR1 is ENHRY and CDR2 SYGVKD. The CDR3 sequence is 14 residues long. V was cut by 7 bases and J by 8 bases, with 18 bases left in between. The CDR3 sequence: CAITASETRDEQFF. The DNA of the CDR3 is TGTGCCATCACGGCGTCAGAGACCCGGGATGAGCAGTTCTTC.

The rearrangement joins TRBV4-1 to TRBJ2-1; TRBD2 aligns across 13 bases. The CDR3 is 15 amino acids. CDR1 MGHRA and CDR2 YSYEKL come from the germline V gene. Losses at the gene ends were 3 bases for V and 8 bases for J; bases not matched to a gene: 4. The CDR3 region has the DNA TGCGCCAGCAGCCAGGGACTAGCGGGGAGGGATGAGCAGTTCTTC. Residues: CASSQGLAGRDEQFF.

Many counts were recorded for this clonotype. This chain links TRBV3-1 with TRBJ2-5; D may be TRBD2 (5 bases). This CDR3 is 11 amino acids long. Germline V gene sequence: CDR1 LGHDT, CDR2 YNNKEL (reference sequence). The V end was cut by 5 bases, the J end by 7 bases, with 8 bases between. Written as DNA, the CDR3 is TGTGCCAGCAGCACTAGTTGGACCCAGTACTTC. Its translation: CASSTSWTQYF.

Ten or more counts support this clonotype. The CDR3 is CASSYSVGGIPEAFF. Here the CDR3 DNA reads TGTGCCAGCAGTTACTCGGTTGGGGGAATCCCTGAAGCTTTCTTT. The J gene is TRBJ1-1, the V gene TRBV6-2 or TRBV6-3; tentatively, D is TRBD1 (5 bases). The V and J ends lost 0 bases and 6 bases respectively, with 14 bases between them. The CDR3 length is 15 residues. CDR1 and CDR2 from the germline V gene are MNHEY and SVGEGT.

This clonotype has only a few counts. The CDR3 loop is CASSYQWNTEAFF. The CDR3 region has the DNA TGTGCCAGCAGTTACCAGTGGAACACTGAAGCTTTCTTT. This chain uses TRBV6-2 or TRBV6-3 with TRBJ1-1; D unresolved. The CDR3 contains 13 residues. The germline V and J ends were trimmed by 2 bases and 1 base, with 5 bases remaining between them. CDR1 MNHEY and CDR2 SVGEGT come from the germline V gene.

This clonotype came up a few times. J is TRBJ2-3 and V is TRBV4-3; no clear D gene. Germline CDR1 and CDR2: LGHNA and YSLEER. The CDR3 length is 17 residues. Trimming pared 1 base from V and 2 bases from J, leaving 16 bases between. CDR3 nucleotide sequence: TGCGCCAGCAGCCAAGTATTCAGGCAGGAGTTCACAGATACGCAGTATTTT. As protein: CASSQVFRQEFTDTQYF.